What follows are 6 T cell receptor beta chains derived from one specimen sequenced in a study of shared clonotypes between healthy human individuals. The data were produced by immunoSEQ multiplex PCR, yet TCRdb's version contains in-frame clones alone and is incomplete. The data hold more than 850,000 clones, with 75% to 85% observed a single time. Specimen: memory CD4+ T cells from PBMCs. Subset given: CD45RA-negative fraction. The source of these receptors is a man younger than 35 in good health. Some clones in this sample may be carry-over from other donors' samples.

V is TRBV6-1 and J is TRBJ1-1; the match to TRBD1 covers 10 bases. V dropped 1 base and J dropped 3; count of bases not matched to a gene: 2. This CDR3 region has 15 residues. Germline V CDR1 and CDR2: MNHNS, SASEGT. The CDR3 protein is CASSEGGQGYTEAFF. The CDR3 nucleotides are TGTGCCAGCAGTGAAGGGGGACAGGGGTACACTGAAGCTTTCTTT.

In this sample, this clone turned up a few times. V and J are TRBV5-1 and TRBJ1-1; 7 bases agree with TRBD1. After removal of 0 bases from V and 10 bases from J, the junction contained 12 bases not matched to a gene. This CDR3 spans 15 amino acids. In germline, CDR1 is SGHRS, CDR2 YFSETQ. The CDR3: CASSLASGTAGGAFF. The CDR3 nucleotides are TGCGCCAGCAGCTTGGCCTCCGGGACAGCGGGGGGAGCTTTCTTT.

As to this clone: Distinct nucleotide sequences in the sample also encode this CDR3. The chain combines TRBV7-9 with TRBJ2-3; no clear D. Germline loops: CDR1 SEHNR, CDR2 FQNEAQ (reference sequence). This CDR3 spans 14 amino acids. Trimming removed 3 bases from V and 0 bases from J, with 7 bases in between. The CDR3 loop is CASSFLDSTDTQYF. CDR3 coding DNA: TGTGCCAGCAGCTTCTTGGACAGCACAGATACGCAGTATTTT.

The chain has TRBV7-8 and TRBJ2-3, with 7 bases matching TRBD1. The CDR3 contains 18 residues. J was trimmed by 5 bases and V by 2 bases; bases with no gene match: 16. Germline CDR1 is SGHVS and CDR2 is FQNEAQ. The CDR3 is CASSLPHPGQKFLDTQYF. DNA for the CDR3: TGTGCCAGCAGCTTACCTCACCCGGGACAGAAGTTTTTAGATACGCAGTATTTT.

The CDR3 is CASSFRRRWAGAGYYGYTF. CDR3 bases: TGTGCCAGCAGCTTCCGGAGGCGGTGGGCCGGGGCCGGCTACTATGGCTACACCTTC. The V and J genes are TRBV7-9 and TRBJ1-2; D may be TRBD1 (5 bases). Germline-derived CDR1 and CDR2 are SEHNR and FQNEAQ (reference sequence). Trimming removed 3 bases at V and 3 bases at J, with 26 bases between. The CDR3 is 19 amino acids.

This clone appeared a single time. V and J are TRBV19 and TRBJ2-4; tentative D call: TRBD1 (5 bases). With 5 bases removed from V and 5 bases from J, the gap between germline ends came to 10 bases. The CDR3 extends over 13 amino acids. Per the germline V gene, CDR1 is LNHDA and CDR2 is SQIVND (reference sequence). CDR3 nucleotide sequence: TGTGCCAGTAGTTCTGCGACAGAAAACATTCAGTACTTC. Its translation: CASSSATENIQYF.